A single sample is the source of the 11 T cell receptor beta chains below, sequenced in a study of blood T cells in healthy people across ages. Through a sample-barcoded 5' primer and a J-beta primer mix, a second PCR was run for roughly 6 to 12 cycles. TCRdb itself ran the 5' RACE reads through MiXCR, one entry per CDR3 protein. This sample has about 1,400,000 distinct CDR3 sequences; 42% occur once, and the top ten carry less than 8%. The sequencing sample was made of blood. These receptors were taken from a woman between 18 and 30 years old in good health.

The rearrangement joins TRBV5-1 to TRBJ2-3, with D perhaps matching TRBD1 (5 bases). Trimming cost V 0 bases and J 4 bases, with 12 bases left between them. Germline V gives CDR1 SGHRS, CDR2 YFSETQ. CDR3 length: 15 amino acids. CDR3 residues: CASSLEGARPDTQYF. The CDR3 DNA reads TGCGCCAGCAGCTTGGAAGGGGCCCGACCAGATACGCAGTATTTT.

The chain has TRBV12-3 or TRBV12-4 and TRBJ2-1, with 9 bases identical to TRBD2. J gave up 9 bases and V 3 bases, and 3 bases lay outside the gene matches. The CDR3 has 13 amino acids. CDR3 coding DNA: TGTGCCAGCAGTTTTGGACTAGCGTGTGAGCAGTTCTTC. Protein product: CASSFGLACEQFF.

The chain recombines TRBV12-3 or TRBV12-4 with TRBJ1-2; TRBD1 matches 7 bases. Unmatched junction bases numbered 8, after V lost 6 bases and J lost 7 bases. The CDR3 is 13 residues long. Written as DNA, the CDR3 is TGTGCCAGCAGCCGTGGGACAGCGGTTGGCTACACCTTC. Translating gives CASSRGTAVGYTF.

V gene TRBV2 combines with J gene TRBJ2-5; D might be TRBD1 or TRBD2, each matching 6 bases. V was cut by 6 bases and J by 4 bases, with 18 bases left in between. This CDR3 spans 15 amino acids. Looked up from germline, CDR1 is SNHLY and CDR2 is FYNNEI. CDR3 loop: CASRGDGGRVETQYF. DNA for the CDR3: TGTGCCAGCAGAGGGGATGGGGGGCGGGTAGAGACCCAGTACTTC.

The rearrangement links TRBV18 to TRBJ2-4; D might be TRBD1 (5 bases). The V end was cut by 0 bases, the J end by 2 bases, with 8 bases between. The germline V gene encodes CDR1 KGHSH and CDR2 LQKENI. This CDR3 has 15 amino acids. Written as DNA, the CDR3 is TGTGCCAGCTCACCACCGACAGTACCCAAAAACATTCAGTACTTC. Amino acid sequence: CASSPPTVPKNIQYF.

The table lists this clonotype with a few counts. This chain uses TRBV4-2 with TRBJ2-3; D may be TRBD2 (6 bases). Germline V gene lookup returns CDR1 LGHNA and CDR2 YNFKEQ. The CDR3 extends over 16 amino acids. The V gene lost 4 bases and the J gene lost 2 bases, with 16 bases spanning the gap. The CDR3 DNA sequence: TGTGCCAGCAGCCGAATGGGACTCGGAAACACAGATACGCAGTATTTT. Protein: CASSRMGLGNTDTQYF.

For the CDR3, the DNA is TGTGCCAGCAGCTCGGACAGGGAACCCTACGAGCAGTACTTC. Residues: CASSSDREPYEQYF. This chain connects TRBV7-3 to TRBJ2-7; 8 bases align to TRBD1. V shed 4 bases, J shed 2 bases, and the junction held 4 bases outside the gene matches. There are 14 residues in the CDR3. In germline, CDR1 is SGHTA, CDR2 FQGTGA.

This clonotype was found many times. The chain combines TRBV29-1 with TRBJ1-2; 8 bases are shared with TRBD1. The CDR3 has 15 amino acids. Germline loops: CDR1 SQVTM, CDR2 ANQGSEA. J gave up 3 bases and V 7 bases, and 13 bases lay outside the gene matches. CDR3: CSAVSSGTGYYGYTF. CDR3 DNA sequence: TGCAGCGCCGTCTCCTCCGGGACAGGCTACTATGGCTACACCTTC.

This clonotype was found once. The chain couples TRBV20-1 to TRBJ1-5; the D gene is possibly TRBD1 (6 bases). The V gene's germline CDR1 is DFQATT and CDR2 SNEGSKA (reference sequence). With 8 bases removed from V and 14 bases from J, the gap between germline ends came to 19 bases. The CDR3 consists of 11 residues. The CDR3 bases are TGCAGTATAGTGTCGGGGGGGACAAAGCATTTT. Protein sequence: CSIVSGGTKHF.

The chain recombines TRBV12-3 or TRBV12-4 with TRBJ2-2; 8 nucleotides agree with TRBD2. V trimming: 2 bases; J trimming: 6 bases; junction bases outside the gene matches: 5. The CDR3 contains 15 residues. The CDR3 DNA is TGTGCCAGCAGTTTACGAGCGGGGGATCCCGGGGAGCTGTTTTTT. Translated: CASSLRAGDPGELFF.

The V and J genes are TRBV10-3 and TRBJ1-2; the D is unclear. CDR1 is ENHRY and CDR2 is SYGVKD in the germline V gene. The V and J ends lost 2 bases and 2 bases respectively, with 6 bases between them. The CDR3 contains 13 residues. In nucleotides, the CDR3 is TGTGCCATCAGTGAGGAAAGGAACTATGGCTACACCTTC. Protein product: CAISEERNYGYTF.